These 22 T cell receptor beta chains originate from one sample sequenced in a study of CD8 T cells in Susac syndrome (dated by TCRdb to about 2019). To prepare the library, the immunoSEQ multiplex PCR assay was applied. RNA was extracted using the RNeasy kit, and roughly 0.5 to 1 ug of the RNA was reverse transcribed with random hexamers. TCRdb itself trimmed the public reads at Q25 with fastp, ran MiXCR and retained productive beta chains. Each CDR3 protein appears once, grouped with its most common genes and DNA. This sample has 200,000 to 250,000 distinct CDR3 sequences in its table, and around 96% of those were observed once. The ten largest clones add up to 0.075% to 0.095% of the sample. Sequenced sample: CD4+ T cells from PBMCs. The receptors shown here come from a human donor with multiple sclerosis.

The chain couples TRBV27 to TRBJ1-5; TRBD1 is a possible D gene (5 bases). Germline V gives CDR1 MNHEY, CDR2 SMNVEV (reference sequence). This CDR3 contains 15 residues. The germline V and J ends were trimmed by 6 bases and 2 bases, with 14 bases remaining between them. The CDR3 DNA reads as TGTGCCAGCAGGCGATTGGGGGGTGGCAATCAGCCCCAGCATTTT. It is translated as CASRRLGGGNQPQHF.

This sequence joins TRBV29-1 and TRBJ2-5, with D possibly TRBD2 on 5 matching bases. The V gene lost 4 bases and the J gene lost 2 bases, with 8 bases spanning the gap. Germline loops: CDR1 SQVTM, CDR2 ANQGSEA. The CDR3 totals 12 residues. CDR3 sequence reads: CSVARGQETQYF. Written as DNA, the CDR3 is TGCAGCGTTGCCAGAGGGCAAGAGACCCAGTACTTC. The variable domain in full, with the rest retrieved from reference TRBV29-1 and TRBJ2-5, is SAVISQKPSRDICQRGTSLTIQCQVDSQVTMMFWYRQQPGQSLTLIATANQGSEATYESGFVIDKFPISRPNLTFSTLTVSNMSPEDSSIYLCSVARGQETQYFGPGTRLLVL.

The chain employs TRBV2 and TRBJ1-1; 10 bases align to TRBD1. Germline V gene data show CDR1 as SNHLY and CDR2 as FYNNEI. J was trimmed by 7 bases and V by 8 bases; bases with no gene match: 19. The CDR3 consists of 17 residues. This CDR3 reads CASYPGQGNFPPLEAFF. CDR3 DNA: TGTGCCAGCTACCCGGGACAGGGGAACTTCCCCCCACTTGAAGCTTTCTTT.

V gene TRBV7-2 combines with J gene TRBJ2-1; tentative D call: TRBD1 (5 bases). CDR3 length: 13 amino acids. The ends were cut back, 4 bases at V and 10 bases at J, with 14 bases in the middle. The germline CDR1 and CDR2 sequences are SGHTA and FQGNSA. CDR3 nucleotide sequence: TGTGCCAGCAGCTCCCTCCGATGGGGCGAGCAGTTCTTC. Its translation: CASSSLRWGEQFF.

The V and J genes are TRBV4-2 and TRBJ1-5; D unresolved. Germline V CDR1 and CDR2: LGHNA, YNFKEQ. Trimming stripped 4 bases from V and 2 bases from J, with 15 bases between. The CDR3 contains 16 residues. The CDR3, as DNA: TGTGCCAGCAGCCGCCGCGTTACAGAGGGCAATCAGCCCCAGCATTTT. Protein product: CASSRRVTEGNQPQHF.

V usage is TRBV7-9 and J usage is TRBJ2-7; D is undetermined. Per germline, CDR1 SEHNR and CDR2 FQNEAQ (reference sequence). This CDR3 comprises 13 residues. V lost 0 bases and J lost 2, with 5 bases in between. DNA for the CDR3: TGTGCCAGCAGCTTAGCAACGGCCTACGAGCAGTACTTC. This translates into CASSLATAYEQYF.

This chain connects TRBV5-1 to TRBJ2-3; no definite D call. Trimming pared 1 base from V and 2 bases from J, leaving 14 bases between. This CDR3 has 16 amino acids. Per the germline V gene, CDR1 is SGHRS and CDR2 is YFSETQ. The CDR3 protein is CASSLSVLRNTDTQYF. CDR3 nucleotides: TGCGCCAGCAGCTTGTCTGTCTTACGGAACACAGATACGCAGTATTTT.

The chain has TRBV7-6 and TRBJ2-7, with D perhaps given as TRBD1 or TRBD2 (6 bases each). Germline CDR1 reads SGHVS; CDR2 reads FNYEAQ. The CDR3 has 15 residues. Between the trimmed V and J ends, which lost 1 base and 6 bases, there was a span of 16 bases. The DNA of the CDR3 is TGTGCCAGCAGCTTAGTAGCCGGGGGCGGCGGCGAGCAGTACTTC. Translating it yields CASSLVAGGGGEQYF. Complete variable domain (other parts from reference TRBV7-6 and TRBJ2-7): GAGVSQSPRYKVTKRGQDVALRCDPISGHVSLYWYRQALGQGPEFLTYFNYEAQQDKSGLPNDRFSAERPEGSISTLTIQRTEQRDSAMYRCASSLVAGGGGEQYFGPGTRLTVT.

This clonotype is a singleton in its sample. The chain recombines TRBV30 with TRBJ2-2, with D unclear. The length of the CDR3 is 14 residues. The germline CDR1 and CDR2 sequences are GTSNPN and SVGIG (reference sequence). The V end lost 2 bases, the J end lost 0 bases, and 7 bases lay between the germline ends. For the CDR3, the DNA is TGTGCCTGGAGTAGACCCCCGAACACCGGGGAGCTGTTTTTT. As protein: CAWSRPPNTGELFF.

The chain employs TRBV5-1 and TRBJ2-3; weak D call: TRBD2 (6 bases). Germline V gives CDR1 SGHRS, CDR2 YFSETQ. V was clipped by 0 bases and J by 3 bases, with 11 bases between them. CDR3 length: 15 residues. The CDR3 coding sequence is TGCGCCAGCAGCTTGGAAGGCGGGAAAACAGATACGCAGTATTTT. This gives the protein CASSLEGGKTDTQYF.

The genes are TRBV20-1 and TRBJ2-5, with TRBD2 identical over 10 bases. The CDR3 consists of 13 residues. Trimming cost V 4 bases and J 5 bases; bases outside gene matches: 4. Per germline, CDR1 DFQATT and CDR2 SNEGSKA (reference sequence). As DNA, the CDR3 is TGCAGTGCTATTGGACTAGCGGTGGAGACCCAGTACTTC. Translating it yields CSAIGLAVETQYF.

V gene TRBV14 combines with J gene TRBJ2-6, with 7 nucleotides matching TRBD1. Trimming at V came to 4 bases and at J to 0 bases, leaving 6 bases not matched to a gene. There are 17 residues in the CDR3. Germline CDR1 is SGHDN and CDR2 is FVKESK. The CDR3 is CASSRQTGRSGANVLTF. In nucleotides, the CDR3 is TGTGCCAGCAGCCGACAGACAGGGCGCTCTGGGGCCAACGTCCTGACTTTC. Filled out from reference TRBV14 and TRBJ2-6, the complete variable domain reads EAGVTQFPSHSVIEKGQTVTLRCDPISGHDNLYWYRRVMGKEIKFLLHFVKESKQDESGMPNNRFLAERTGGTYSTLKVQPAELEDSGVYFCASSRQTGRSGANVLTFGAGSRLTVL.

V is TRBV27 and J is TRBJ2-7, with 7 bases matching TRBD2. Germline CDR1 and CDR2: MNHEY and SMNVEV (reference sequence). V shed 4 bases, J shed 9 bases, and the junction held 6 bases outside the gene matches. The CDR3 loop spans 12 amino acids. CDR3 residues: CASSSRLAGQYF. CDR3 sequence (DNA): TGTGCCAGCAGTTCACGACTAGCTGGGCAGTACTTC.

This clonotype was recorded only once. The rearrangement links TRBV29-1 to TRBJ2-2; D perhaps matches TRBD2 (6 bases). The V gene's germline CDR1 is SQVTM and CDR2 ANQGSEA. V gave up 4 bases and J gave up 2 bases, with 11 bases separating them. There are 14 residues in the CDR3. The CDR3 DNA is TGCAGCGTTGGTAGCGGAATCAACACCGGGGAGCTGTTTTTT. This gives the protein CSVGSGINTGELFF.

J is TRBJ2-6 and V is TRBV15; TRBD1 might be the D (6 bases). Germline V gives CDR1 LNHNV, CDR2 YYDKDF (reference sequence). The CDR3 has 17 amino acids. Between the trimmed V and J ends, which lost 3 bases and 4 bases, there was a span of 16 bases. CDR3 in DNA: TGTGCCACCAGCAGGGGACACCCGGGAACCGGGGCCAACGTCCTGACTTTC. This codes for CATSRGHPGTGANVLTF.

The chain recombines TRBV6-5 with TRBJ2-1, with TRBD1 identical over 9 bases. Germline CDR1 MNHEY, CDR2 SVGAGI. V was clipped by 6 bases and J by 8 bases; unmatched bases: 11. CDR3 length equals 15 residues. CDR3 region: CASRTGQGWSHEQFF. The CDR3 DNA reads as TGTGCCAGCAGGACCGGACAGGGGTGGAGTCATGAGCAGTTCTTC.

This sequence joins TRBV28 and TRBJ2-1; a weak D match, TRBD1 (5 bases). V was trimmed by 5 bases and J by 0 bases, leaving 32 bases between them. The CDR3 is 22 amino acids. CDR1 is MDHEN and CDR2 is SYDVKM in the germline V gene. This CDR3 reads CASSLAHRSFRVGPSSYNEQFF. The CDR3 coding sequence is TGTGCCAGCAGTCTCGCCCACAGGTCCTTTCGTGTGGGGCCCAGCTCCTACAATGAGCAGTTCTTC.

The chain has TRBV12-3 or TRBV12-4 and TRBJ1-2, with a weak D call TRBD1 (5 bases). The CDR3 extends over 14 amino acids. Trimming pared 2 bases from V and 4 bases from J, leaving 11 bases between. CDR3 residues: CASSLRGISYGYTF. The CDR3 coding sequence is TGTGCCAGCAGTTTACGGGGGATTAGCTATGGCTACACCTTC.

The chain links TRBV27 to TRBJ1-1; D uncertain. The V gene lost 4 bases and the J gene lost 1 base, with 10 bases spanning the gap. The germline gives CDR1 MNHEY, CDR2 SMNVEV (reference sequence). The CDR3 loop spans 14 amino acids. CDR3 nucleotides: TGTGCCAGCAGTTCCCTCGGACGGAACACTGAAGCTTTCTTT. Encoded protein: CASSSLGRNTEAFF.

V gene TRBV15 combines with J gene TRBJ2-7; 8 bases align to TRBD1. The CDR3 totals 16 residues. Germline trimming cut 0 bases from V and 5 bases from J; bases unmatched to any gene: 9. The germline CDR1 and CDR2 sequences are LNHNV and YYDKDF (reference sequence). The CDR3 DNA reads TGTGCCACCAGCAGAGAGGCAGGGGGCGTGAGAGACGAGCAGTACTTC. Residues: CATSREAGGVRDEQYF. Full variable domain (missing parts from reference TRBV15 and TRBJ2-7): DAMVIQNPRYQVTQFGKPVTLSCSQTLNHNVMYWYQQKSSQAPKLLFHYYDKDFNNEADTPDNFQSRRPNTSFCFLDIRSPGLGDTAMYLCATSREAGGVRDEQYFGPGTRLTVT.

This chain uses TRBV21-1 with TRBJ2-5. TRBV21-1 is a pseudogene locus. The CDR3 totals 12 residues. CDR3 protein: CASWTRQETQYF. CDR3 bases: TGTGCCAGCTGGACCCGCCAAGAGACCCAGTACTTC.

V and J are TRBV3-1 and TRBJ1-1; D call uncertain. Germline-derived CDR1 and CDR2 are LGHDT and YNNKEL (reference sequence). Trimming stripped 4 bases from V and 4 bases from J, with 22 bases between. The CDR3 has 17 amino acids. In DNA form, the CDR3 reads TGTGCCAGCAGCCCAACCTCCGGACCCGATTTGGGCACTGAAGCTTTCTTT. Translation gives CASSPTSGPDLGTEAFF.